This T cell receptor (beta chain) was sequenced in a study of CD8 T cells in Susac syndrome. This CDR3 has 15 amino acids. The V gene end was trimmed by 5 bases and the J gene end by 2 bases; junction bases not matched to a gene: 4. With random hexamers, reverse transcription was performed on roughly 0.5 to 1 ug of RNA. Across 54 Vbeta and 13 Jbeta, immunoSEQ multiplex PCR amplified TCR beta CDR3. TCRdb processed the immunoSEQ multiplex PCR reads anew with MiXCR; each CDR3 protein has one entry. The data contain approximately 77,000 distinct CDR3 sequences, approximately 94% of them singletons. The sequenced sample was CD4+ T cells from PBMCs. The chain links TRBV12-3 or TRBV12-4 to TRBJ2-1, with 9 bases matching TRBD2. The receptor comes from a human donor with Susac syndrome. CDR3 in DNA: TGTGCCAGCAGTCGGACTAGCGTAACCTACAATGAGCAGTTCTTC. Its protein product is CASSRTSVTYNEQFF.